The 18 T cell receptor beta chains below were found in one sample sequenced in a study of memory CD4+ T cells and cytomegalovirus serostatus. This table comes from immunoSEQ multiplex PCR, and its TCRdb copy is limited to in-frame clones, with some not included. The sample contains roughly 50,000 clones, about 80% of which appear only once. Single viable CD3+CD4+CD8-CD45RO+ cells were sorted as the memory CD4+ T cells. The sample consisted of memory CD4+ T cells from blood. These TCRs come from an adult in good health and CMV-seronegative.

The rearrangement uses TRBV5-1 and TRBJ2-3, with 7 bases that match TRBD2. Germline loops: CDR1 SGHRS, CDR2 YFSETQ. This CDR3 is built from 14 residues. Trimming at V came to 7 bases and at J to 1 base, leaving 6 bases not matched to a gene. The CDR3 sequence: CASRREWRTDTQYF. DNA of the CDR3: TGCGCCAGCCGGCGGGAGTGGCGCACAGATACGCAGTATTTT.

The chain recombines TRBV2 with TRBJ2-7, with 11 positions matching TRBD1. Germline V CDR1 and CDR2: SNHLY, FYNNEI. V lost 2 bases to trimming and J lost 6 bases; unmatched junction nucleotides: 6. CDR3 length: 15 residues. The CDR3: CASSEMWTGGLEQYF. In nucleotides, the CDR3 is TGTGCCAGCAGTGAAATGTGGACAGGGGGCCTCGAGCAGTACTTC.

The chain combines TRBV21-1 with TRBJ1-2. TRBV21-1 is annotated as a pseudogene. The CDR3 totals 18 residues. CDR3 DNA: TGTGCCAGCAGCAAAGACAGAGGGTTTTGCCCGCCCACTGCTGGCTACACCTTC. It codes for CASSKDRGFCPPTAGYTF.

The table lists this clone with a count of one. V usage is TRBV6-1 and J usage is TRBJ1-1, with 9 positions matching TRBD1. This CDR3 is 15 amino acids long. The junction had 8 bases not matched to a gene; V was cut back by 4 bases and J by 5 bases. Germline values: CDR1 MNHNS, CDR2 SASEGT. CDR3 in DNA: TGTGCCAGCAGTGGGCAGGGGACAGGGAGGACTGAAGCTTTCTTT. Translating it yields CASSGQGTGRTEAFF.

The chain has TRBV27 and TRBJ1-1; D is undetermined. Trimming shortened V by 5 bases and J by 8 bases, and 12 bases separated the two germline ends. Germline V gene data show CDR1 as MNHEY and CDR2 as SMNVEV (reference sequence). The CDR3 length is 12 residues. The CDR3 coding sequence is TGTGCCAGCAGTCCCCGGACCGGAGAAGCTTTCTTT. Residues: CASSPRTGEAFF.

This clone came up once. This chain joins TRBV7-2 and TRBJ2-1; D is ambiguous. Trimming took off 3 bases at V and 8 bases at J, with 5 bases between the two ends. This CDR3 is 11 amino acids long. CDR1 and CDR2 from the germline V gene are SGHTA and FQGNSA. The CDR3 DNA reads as TGTGCCAGCAGCTTTGTCTATGAGCAGTTCTTC. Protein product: CASSFVYEQFF.

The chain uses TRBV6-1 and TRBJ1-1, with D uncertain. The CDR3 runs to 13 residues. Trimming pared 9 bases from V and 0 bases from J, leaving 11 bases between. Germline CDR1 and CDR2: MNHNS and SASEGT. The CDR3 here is CASKTRMNTEAFF. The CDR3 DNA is TGTGCCAGTAAGACACGTATGAACACTGAAGCTTTCTTT.

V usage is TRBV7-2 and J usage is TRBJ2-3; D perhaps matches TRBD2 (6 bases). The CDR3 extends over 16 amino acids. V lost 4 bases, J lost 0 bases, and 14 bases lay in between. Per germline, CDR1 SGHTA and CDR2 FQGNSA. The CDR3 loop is CASSSVAVSSTDTQYF. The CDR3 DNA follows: TGTGCCAGCAGCTCGGTAGCGGTCTCTAGCACAGATACGCAGTATTTT.

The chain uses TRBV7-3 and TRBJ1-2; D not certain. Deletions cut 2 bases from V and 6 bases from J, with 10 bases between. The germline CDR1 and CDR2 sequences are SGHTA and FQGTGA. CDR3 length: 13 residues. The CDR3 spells CASSLGGLDGYTF. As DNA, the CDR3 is TGTGCCAGCAGCTTAGGAGGGTTGGATGGCTACACCTTC. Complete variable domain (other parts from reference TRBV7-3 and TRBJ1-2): GAGVSQTPSNKVTEKGKYVELRCDPISGHTALYWYRQSLGQGPEFLIYFQGTGAADDSGLPNDRFFAVRPEGSVSTLKIQRTERGDSAVYLCASSLGGLDGYTFGSGTRLTVV.

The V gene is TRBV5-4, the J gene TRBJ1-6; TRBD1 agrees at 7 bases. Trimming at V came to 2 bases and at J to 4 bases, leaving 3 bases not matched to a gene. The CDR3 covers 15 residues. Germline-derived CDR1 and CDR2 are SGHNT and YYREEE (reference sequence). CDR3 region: CASSLQDRYNSPLHF. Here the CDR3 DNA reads TGTGCCAGCAGCTTACAGGACAGGTATAATTCACCCCTCCACTTT. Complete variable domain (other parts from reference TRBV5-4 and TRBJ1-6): ETGVTQSPTHLIKTRGQQVTLRCSSQSGHNTVSWYQQALGQGPQFIFQYYREEENGRGNFPPRFSGLQFPNYSSELNVNALELDDSALYLCASSLQDRYNSPLHFGNGTRLTVT.

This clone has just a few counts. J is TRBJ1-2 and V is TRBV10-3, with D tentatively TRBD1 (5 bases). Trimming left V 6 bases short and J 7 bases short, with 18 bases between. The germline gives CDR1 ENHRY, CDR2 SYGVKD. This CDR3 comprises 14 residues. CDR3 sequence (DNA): TGTGCCATCAGAATGCTCACAGAGGGGCCTGGCTACACCTTC. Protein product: CAIRMLTEGPGYTF.

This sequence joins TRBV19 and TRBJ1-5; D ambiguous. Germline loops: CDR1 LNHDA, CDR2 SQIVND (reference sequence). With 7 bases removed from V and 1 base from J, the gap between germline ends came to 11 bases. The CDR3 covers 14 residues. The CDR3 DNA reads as TGTGCCAGTATTTCCTCCGGGAGCAATCAGCCCCAGCATTTT. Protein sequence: CASISSGSNQPQHF.

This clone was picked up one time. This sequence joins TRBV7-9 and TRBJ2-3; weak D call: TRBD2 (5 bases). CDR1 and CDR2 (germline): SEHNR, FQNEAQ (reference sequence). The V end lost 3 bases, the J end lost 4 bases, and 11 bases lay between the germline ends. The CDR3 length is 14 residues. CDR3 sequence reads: CASSFGTAADTQYF. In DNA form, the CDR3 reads TGTGCCAGCAGCTTTGGCACAGCGGCAGATACGCAGTATTTT.

CDR3 nucleotide sequence: TGTGCCAGGGGACACCCTAATTCACCCCTCCACTTT. Residues: CARGHPNSPLHF. The gene calls are TRBV19 and TRBJ1-6; a weak D match, TRBD1 (6 bases). The V gene lost 9 bases and the J gene lost 6 bases, with 9 bases spanning the gap. Germline CDR1 reads LNHDA; CDR2 reads SQIVND (reference sequence). This CDR3 comprises 12 residues. The whole variable domain, remainder taken from reference TRBV19 and TRBJ1-6, is DGGITQSPKYLFRKEGQNVTLSCEQNLNHDAMYWYRQDPGQGLRLIYYSQIVNDFQKGDIAEGYSVSREKKESFPLTVTSAQKNPTAFYLCARGHPNSPLHFGNGTRLTVT.

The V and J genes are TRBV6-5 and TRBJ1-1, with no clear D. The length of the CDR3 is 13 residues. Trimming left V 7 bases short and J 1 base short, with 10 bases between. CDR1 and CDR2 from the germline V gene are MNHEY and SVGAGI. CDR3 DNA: TGTGCCAGCACCCTCCACGGGAACACTGAAGCTTTCTTT. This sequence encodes CASTLHGNTEAFF.

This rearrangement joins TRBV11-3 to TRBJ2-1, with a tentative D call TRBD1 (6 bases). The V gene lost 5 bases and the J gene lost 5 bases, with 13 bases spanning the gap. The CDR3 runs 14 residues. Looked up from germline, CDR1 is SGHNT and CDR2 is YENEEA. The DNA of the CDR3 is TGTGCCAGCAGCAAAGACAGGCGAAACAATGAGCAGTTCTTC. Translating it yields CASSKDRRNNEQFF.

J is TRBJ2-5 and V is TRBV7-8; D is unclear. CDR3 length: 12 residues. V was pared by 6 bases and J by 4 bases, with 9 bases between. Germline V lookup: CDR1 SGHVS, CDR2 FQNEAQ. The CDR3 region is CASRSKGETQYF. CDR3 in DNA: TGTGCCAGCAGGTCTAAGGGAGAGACCCAGTACTTC.

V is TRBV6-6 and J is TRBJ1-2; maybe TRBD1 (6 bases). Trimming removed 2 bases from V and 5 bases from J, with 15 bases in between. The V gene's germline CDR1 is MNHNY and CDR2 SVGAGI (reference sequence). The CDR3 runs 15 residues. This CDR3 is CASSYGLAGTYGYTF. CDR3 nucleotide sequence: TGTGCCAGCAGTTACGGTCTAGCCGGGACATATGGCTACACCTTC.